This entry is about one TCR beta chain. The antigen is undetermined. The data are from a study of healthy donors' naive CD4 and CD8 T cells. The overall study: Donors spanned ages 20-25, 40-50 and 60-70 years, half female.

Notes on the study in general: Possible naive T cell homeostatic proliferation bias remained unaddressed.

The CDR3 is 14 residues long. Trimming took off 8 bases at V and 2 bases at J, with 14 bases between the two ends. The germline V gene encodes CDR1 MNHEY and CDR2 SVGAGI. Each TCR library used 450 to 600 ng of total RNA and a linear amplification protocol. TCRdb reprocessed the reads with MiXCR, giving one entry per CDR3 protein. The sample has about 180,000 distinct CDR3 sequences, about four fifths seen once. The TCR comes from a pool of human donors in good health; the sample pools cells from several healthy donors. The chain couples TRBV6-5 to TRBJ2-3, with D perhaps TRBD1 or TRBD2 (5 bases each). The sample consisted of naive CD4+ and CD8+ T cells sorted from blood, pooled from several donors. DNA of the CDR3: TGTGCCAGCGGGACCACCTACCCCACAGATACGCAGTATTTT. Its translation is CASGTTYPTDTQYF.